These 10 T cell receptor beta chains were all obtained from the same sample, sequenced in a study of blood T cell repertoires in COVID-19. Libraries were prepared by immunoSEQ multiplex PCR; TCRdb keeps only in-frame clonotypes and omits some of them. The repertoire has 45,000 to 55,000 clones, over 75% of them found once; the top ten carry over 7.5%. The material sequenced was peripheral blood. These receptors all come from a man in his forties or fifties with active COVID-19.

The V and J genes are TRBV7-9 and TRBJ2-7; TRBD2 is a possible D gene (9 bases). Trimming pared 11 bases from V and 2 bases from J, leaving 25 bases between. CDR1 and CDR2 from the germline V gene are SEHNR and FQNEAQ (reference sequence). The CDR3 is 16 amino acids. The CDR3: CAGTTGVAGGTYEQYF. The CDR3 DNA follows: TGTGCCGGCACGACAGGGGTTGCGGGAGGGACCTACGAGCAGTACTTC.

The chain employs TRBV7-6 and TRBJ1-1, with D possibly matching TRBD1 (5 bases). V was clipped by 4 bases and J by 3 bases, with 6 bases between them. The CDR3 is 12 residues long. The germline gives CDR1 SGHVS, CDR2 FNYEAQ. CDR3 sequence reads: CASSSGYTEAFF. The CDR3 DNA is TGTGCCAGCAGCTCAGGGTACACTGAAGCTTTCTTT.

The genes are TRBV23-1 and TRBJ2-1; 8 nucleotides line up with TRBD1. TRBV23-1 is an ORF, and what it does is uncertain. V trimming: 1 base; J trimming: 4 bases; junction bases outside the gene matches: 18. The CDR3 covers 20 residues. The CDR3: CASSQCLGSESDRAYNEQFF. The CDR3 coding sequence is TGCGCCAGCAGTCAATGTTTGGGCTCGGAATCGGACAGGGCATACAATGAGCAGTTCTTC.

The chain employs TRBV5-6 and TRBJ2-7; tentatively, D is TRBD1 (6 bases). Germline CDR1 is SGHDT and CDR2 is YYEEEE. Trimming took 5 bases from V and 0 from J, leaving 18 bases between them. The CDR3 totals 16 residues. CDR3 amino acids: CASRKGVGKSSYEQYF. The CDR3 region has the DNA TGTGCCAGCAGGAAGGGGGTGGGTAAGAGCTCCTACGAGCAGTACTTC.

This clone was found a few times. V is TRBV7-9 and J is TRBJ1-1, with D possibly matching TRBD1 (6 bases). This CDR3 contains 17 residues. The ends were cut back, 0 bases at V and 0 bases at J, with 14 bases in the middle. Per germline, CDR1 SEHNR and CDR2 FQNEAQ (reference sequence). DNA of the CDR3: TGTGCCAGCAGCTTAGCGGGAAAACAGGGCATGAACACTGAAGCTTTCTTT. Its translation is CASSLAGKQGMNTEAFF.

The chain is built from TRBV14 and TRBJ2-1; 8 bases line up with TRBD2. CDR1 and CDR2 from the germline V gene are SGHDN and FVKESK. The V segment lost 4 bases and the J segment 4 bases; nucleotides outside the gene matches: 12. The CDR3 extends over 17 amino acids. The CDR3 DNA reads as TGTGCCAGCAGCCCCTGGGGGCGCGGGAGGAGGTACAATGAGCAGTTCTTC. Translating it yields CASSPWGRGRRYNEQFF.

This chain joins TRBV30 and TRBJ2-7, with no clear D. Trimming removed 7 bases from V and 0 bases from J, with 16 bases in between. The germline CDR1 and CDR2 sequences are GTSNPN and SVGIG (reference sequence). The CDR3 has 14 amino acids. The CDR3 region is CAYKHPHLSYEQYF. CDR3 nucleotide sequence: TGTGCCTATAAACATCCCCACCTCTCCTACGAGCAGTACTTC.

CDR3 sequence: CAWRAHPGTEAFF. Written as DNA, the CDR3 is TGTGCCTGGAGAGCCCACCCTGGCACTGAAGCTTTCTTT. This chain links TRBV30 with TRBJ1-1; no reliable D call. Per germline, CDR1 GTSNPN and CDR2 SVGIG (reference sequence). The V end was cut by 3 bases, the J end by 4 bases, with 12 bases between. This CDR3 spans 13 amino acids.

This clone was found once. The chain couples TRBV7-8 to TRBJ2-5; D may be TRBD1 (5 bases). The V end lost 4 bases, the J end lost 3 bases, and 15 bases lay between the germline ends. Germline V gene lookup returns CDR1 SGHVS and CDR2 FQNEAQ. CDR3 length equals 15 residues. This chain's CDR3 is CASSSSQVGKETQYF. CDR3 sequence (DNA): TGTGCCAGCAGCTCATCACAGGTTGGGAAAGAGACCCAGTACTTC.

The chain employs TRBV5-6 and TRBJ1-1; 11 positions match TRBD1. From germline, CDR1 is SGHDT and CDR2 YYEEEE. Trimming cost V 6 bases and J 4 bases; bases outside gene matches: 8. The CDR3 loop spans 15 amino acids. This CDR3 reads CASTRTGGESTEAFF. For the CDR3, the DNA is TGTGCCAGCACCCGGACAGGGGGCGAGAGCACTGAAGCTTTCTTT.